A selection of T cell receptor beta chains follows, all from one sample in a study of T cells in localized non-small cell lung cancer. Repertoires were generated with immunoSEQ multiplex PCR, while TCRdb's copy carries only in-frame clones and drops some. The sample lists 1,500 to 2,000 clones, approximately 19% occurring once. Sequencing was performed on normal lung tissue next to the tumor, taken before any cancer treatment. Receptors originate from a female donor aged 60 or older with stage I lung adenocarcinoma. Both conserved end residues are part of each CDR3. The order of the fields is D gene, J gene, V gene, clone size, CDR3 DNA, CDR3 protein. D genes are given only for firm matches. Size tells how often a clone was seen (once, few, many) or the class of an expanded clone, and some rows leave it out.

>NA|TRBJ2-5|TRBV18|few
TGTGCCAGCTCACGACGACAGTTGGAAGAGACCCAGTACTTC
CASSRRQLEETQYF
>NA|TRBJ1-1|TRBV2|few
TGTGCCAGCAGTCCGCAAAGGGCAAACACTGAAGCTTTCTTT
CASSPQRANTEAFF
>TRBD2|TRBJ2-7|TRBV19|NA
TGTGCCAGTAGTATTACTAGCGGGGGCGAGCAGTACTTC
CASSITSGGEQYF
>TRBD1|TRBJ2-3|TRBV9|large
TGTGCCAGCAGCTACAGGGGTTTGGAGGCAGATACGCAGTATTTT
CASSYRGLEADTQYF
>TRBD1|TRBJ1-2|TRBV6-8|NA
TGTGCCAGCAGACCGGGACAGGGTGGTGGCTACACCTTC
CASRPGQGGGYTF
>NA|TRBJ2-7|TRBV29-1|NA
TGCAGCGTTGATGAAGCAACACAGGGCGAGCAGTACTTC
CSVDEATQGEQYF
>NA|TRBJ2-7|TRBV9|medium-sized
TGTGCCAGCAGTCAAGACCAGACAGGCTCCTACGAGCAGTACTTC
CASSQDQTGSYEQYF
>NA|TRBJ1-5|TRBV10-2|NA
TGCGCCAGCAGTGAGACTAGCGTTGGAGGTCGTCAGCCCCAGCATTTT
CASSETSVGGRQPQHF
>NA|TRBJ1-1|TRBV6-8|few
TGTGCCAGCACCCGGGGGGGGAGCACTGAAGCTTTCTTT
CASTRGGSTEAFF
>NA|TRBJ1-2|TRBV12-5|large
TGTGCCAGCACCCCGACGGGGGCAGGAGGCTACACCTTC
CASTPTGAGGYTF
>TRBD1|TRBJ1-6|TRBV6-8|few
TGTGCCAGCAGCGCCCCGACAGGGAATAATTCACCCCTCCACTTT
CASSAPTGNNSPLHF
>TRBD2|TRBJ2-7|TRBV30|NA
TGTGCCTGGAGTTCGACTAGCGGGGGCTACGAGCAGTACTTC
CAWSSTSGGYEQYF
>NA|TRBJ1-2|TRBV6-8|medium-sized
TGTGCCAGCAGTTACCGGAGTTCCGTGGGTGGCTACACCTTC
CASSYRSSVGGYTF
>TRBD2|TRBJ2-3|TRBV19|large
TGTGCCAGTAGTACCATAGCGGGGGTGGATACGCAGTATTTT
CASSTIAGVDTQYF
>NA|TRBJ2-2|TRBV5-1|NA
TGCGCCAGCAGCTTTACCGGGACCGACGAGAACACCGGGGAGCTGTTTTTT
CASSFTGTDENTGELFF
>NA|TRBJ1-3|TRBV1|NA
TGCGCCAGCAGCCAATCGGGGAACACCATATATTTT
CASSQSGNTIYF
>TRBD1|TRBJ2-3|TRBV6-8|few
TGTGCCAGCAGTTCCGGGACAGGGGGACATTCCACAGATACGCAGTATTTT
CASSSGTGGHSTDTQYF
>NA|TRBJ1-1|TRBV11-3|few
TGTGCCAGCAGCCTCACCGGGACTTCGAACACTGAAGCTTTCTTT
CASSLTGTSNTEAFF
>TRBD1|TRBJ2-2|TRBV9|medium-sized
TGTGCCAGCAGCCGGACAGGAGCCCGCGAAGCGAACACCGGGGAGCTGTTTTTT
CASSRTGAREANTGELFF
>TRBD1|TRBJ1-1|TRBV6-8|large
TGTGCCAGCACCGAAACGACAGGGGAGAACACTGAAGCTTTCTTT
CASTETTGENTEAFF
>NA|TRBJ2-4|TRBV28|NA
TGTGCCAGCAGTTTAATTCCGAACCTAGCCAAAAACATTCAGTACTTC
CASSLIPNLAKNIQYF